This TCR beta chain was found in a study of T cell responses to AZD1222 COVID-19 vaccine. Clones were sequenced by immunoSEQ multiplex PCR, and TCRdb holds only the in-frame ones, with some missing. The table lists 120,000 to 150,000 clones, around 86% of them singletons. V lost 9 bases and J lost 6, with 18 bases in between. There are 14 residues in the CDR3. Germline CDR1 LNHDA, CDR2 SQIVND (reference sequence). The TCR was taken from an adult in good health. The sequencing used peripheral blood, collected on day 0 of MenACWY control vaccination. This rearrangement joins TRBV19 to TRBJ1-5; possibly TRBD1 for D (6 bases). For the CDR3, the DNA is TGTGCCAGCTGGAGGGGGGGCGGCGGTCAGCCCCAGCATTTT. Translation: CASWRGGGGQPQHF.